The 19 T cell receptor beta chains below were found in one sample sequenced in a study of blood T cell repertoires in COVID-19. The assay was immunoSEQ multiplex PCR, and TCRdb's table has in-frame clones only and misses some. This sample yields 150,000 to 200,000 clones, of which approximately 86% are seen a single time; roughly 9.1% belongs to the top ten. What was sequenced was peripheral blood. These receptors were collected from a man aged 45-60 years with active or convalescent COVID-19.

The chain carries TRBV7-9 and TRBJ2-7; possible D gene TRBD2, 6 bases. The CDR3 totals 14 residues. CDR1 and CDR2 from the germline V gene are SEHNR and FQNEAQ (reference sequence). The V and J ends lost 9 bases and 2 bases respectively, with 17 bases between them. This chain's CDR3 is CASQPGLSAYEQYF. Here the CDR3 DNA reads TGTGCCAGTCAACCGGGACTCTCGGCCTACGAGCAGTACTTC.

The chain uses TRBV11-2 and TRBJ2-5; D is possibly TRBD1 (6 bases). The V end lost 5 bases, the J end lost 3 bases, and 16 bases lay between the germline ends. The CDR3 is 15 amino acids. The germline gives CDR1 SGHAT, CDR2 FQNNGV. The CDR3 nucleotides read TGTGCCAGCAGCCAAGGAGGCAGGGGCGAAGAGACCCAGTACTTC. It is translated as CASSQGGRGEETQYF.

The CDR3 spells CASSPRKSISYNEQFF. The CDR3 bases are TGTGCCAGCAGCCCACGTAAAAGCATATCCTACAATGAGCAGTTCTTC. The rearrangement joins TRBV5-4 to TRBJ2-1, with D uncertain. The CDR3 is made up of 16 amino acids. V lost 4 bases and J lost 1, with 15 bases in between. Germline CDR1 and CDR2: SGHNT and YYREEE (reference sequence).

The gene calls are TRBV18 and TRBJ2-3; D ambiguous. This CDR3 is built from 14 residues. Trimming shortened V by 0 bases and J by 2 bases, and 6 bases separated the two germline ends. CDR1 KGHSH and CDR2 LQKENI come from the germline V gene. In DNA, the CDR3 is TGTGCCAGCTCACCACCGCACTACACAGATACGCAGTATTTT. Translation: CASSPPHYTDTQYF.

The rearrangement links TRBV15 to TRBJ2-7; D is perhaps TRBD2 (7 bases). Germline V CDR1 and CDR2: LNHNV, YYDKDF (reference sequence). This CDR3 is 15 amino acids long. Deletions cut 0 bases from V and 3 bases from J, with 12 bases between. This chain's CDR3 is CATSREGGGDYEQYF. Written as DNA, the CDR3 is TGTGCCACCAGCAGAGAAGGGGGGGGTGACTACGAGCAGTACTTC.

This chain joins TRBV7-2 and TRBJ2-1; D might be TRBD2 (6 bases). Germline V gene data show CDR1 as SGHTA and CDR2 as FQGNSA. V lost 8 bases and J 10 bases, leaving 9 bases between the germline ends. The CDR3 consists of 10 residues. This CDR3 reads CASGAGEQFF. CDR3 bases: TGTGCCAGCGGGGCGGGGGAGCAGTTCTTC.

The V call is TRBV15, the J call TRBJ2-5; maybe TRBD1 (6 bases). Germline V lookup: CDR1 LNHNV, CDR2 YYDKDF (reference sequence). This CDR3 has 15 amino acids. Between the trimmed V and J ends, which lost 0 bases and 2 bases, there was a span of 10 bases. The CDR3 bases are TGTGCCACCAGCAGAGATGTCGGACAGCAAGAGACCCAGTACTTC. This sequence encodes CATSRDVGQQETQYF.

V gene TRBV4-1 combines with J gene TRBJ2-1; 9 bases agree with TRBD2. J was trimmed by 4 bases and V by 5 bases; bases with no gene match: 9. This CDR3 spans 16 amino acids. The V gene's germline CDR1 is MGHRA and CDR2 YSYEKL. CDR3 amino acids: CASSKNLAGVYNEQFF. The DNA for the CDR3 is TGCGCCAGCAGCAAGAACTTAGCGGGGGTTTACAATGAGCAGTTCTTC.

The chain has TRBV4-3 and TRBJ1-4, with 8 nucleotides matching TRBD1. The germline V gene has CDR1 LGHNA and CDR2 YSLEER. The CDR3 has 17 amino acids. V shed 4 bases, J shed 2 bases, and the junction held 9 bases outside the gene matches. The CDR3 coding sequence is TGCGCCAGCAGCCTCCGGACAGGGAAAGGGACTAATGAAAAACTGTTTTTT. It yields the protein CASSLRTGKGTNEKLFF.

The chain links TRBV12-3 or TRBV12-4 to TRBJ1-1, with D possibly matching TRBD1 (5 bases). The V end was cut by 6 bases, the J end by 6 bases, with 14 bases between. The CDR3 has 13 residues. As DNA, the CDR3 is TGTGCCAGCAGCAAAACGGAGGGGTCTGAAGCTTTCTTT. This sequence encodes CASSKTEGSEAFF.

The chain is built from TRBV5-1 and TRBJ2-1; tentatively, D is TRBD2 (7 bases). The CDR3 totals 17 residues. V lost 2 bases, J lost 9 bases, and 24 bases lay in between. The germline V gene has CDR1 SGHRS and CDR2 YFSETQ. The CDR3 is CASSLMGGGTGVLEQFF. The CDR3 DNA reads TGCGCCAGCAGCTTAATGGGAGGGGGTACGGGAGTTCTTGAGCAGTTCTTC. Full variable domain (remainder filled in from reference TRBV5-1 and TRBJ2-1): KAGVTQTPRYLIKTRGQQVTLSCSPISGHRSVSWYQQTPGQGLQFLFEYFSETQRNKGNFPGRFSGRQFSNSRSEMNVSTLELGDSALYLCASSLMGGGTGVLEQFFGPGTRLTVL.

This clone was detected only a few times. The gene calls are TRBV28 and TRBJ2-7; D might be TRBD2 (5 bases). This CDR3 is built from 15 residues. The germline gives CDR1 MDHEN, CDR2 SYDVKM. Trimming took off 5 bases at V and 3 bases at J, with 17 bases between the two ends. The CDR3 loop reads CASSGEQLTYYEQYF. CDR3 nucleotides: TGTGCCAGCAGTGGGGAGCAGTTAACCTACTACGAGCAGTACTTC. The full variable domain, with the rest looked up from reference TRBV28 and TRBJ2-7, is DVKVTQSSRYLVKRTGEKVFLECVQDMDHENMFWYRQDPGLGLRLIYFSYDVKMKEKGDIPEGYSVSREKKERFSLILESASTNQTSMYLCASSGEQLTYYEQYFGPGTRLTVT.

J is TRBJ2-3 and V is TRBV20-1; D call uncertain. The CDR3 runs 11 residues. V was pared by 6 bases and J by 0 bases, with 4 bases between. The germline V gene encodes CDR1 DFQATT and CDR2 SNEGSKA (reference sequence). The CDR3 coding sequence is TGCAGTGCGTATAGCACAGATACGCAGTATTTT. Translation gives CSAYSTDTQYF.

This chain connects TRBV7-6 to TRBJ2-5; TRBD2 agrees at 9 bases. CDR3 size: 15 residues. V lost 4 bases and J lost 6; bases outside the gene matches: 9. CDR1 SGHVS and CDR2 FNYEAQ come from the germline V gene. The CDR3 nucleotides read TGTGCCAGCAGCTCTAGCGGGGTCCCCGGAAAGACCCAGTACTTC. Protein: CASSSSGVPGKTQYF. Full variable domain (rest looked up from reference TRBV7-6 and TRBJ2-5): GAGVSQSPRYKVTKRGQDVALRCDPISGHVSLYWYRQALGQGPEFLTYFNYEAQQDKSGLPNDRFSAERPEGSISTLTIQRTEQRDSAMYRCASSSSGVPGKTQYFGPGTRLLVL.

This chain uses TRBV10-3 with TRBJ2-1, with 11 bases aligning to TRBD2. The CDR3 spans 17 residues. Unmatched junction bases numbered 6, after V lost 4 bases and J lost 1 base. Germline CDR1 and CDR2: ENHRY and SYGVKD. The CDR3 nucleotides read TGTGCCATCAGTGTTAGCGGGGGGGCCGGGTCCTACAATGAGCAGTTCTTC. Its translation is CAISVSGGAGSYNEQFF.

The sample holds one count of this clone. The chain combines TRBV27 with TRBJ2-1; TRBD1 matches at 7 bases. The V gene's germline CDR1 is MNHEY and CDR2 SMNVEV (reference sequence). Trimming took 4 bases from V and 5 from J; bases not matched to a gene: 5. This CDR3 spans 14 amino acids. The DNA of the CDR3 is TGTGCCAGCAGTTGGGGACAGACGAACAATGAGCAGTTCTTC. Translating gives CASSWGQTNNEQFF.

The genes are TRBV19 and TRBJ2-7; weak D call: TRBD2 (7 bases). There are 15 residues in the CDR3. Per the germline V gene, CDR1 is LNHDA and CDR2 is SQIVND (reference sequence). Between the trimmed V and J ends, which lost 3 bases and 2 bases, there was a span of 14 bases. The CDR3 coding sequence is TGTGCCAGTAGTATGAACAGGGAGGGGGCCTACGAGCAGTACTTC. As protein: CASSMNREGAYEQYF.

The V call is TRBV5-4, the J call TRBJ2-3, with 7 bases aligning to TRBD2. Germline V gene lookup returns CDR1 SGHNT and CDR2 YYREEE (reference sequence). After removal of 2 bases from V and 6 bases from J, the junction contained 9 bases not matched to a gene. The CDR3 is 15 amino acids. The CDR3 DNA follows: TGTGCCAGCAGCTTCAAGGCGGGGGACTTTGATACGCAGTATTTT. This encodes CASSFKAGDFDTQYF.

The chain employs TRBV7-7 and TRBJ2-2; perhaps TRBD2 as D (6 bases). The length of the CDR3 is 14 residues. CDR1 is SSHAT and CDR2 is FNYEAQ in the germline V gene (reference sequence). V was shortened by 5 bases and J by 2 bases, with 9 bases between the two germline ends. The CDR3 spells CASSPGVNTGELFF. CDR3 nucleotides: TGTGCCAGCAGCCCGGGAGTAAACACCGGGGAGCTGTTTTTT.